The following is a TCR beta chain sequence with its context. The data originate from a study of cytomegalovirus exposure and HLA in healthy donors. This PCR relied on a set of 60 Vbeta primers and 13 Jbeta primers. The table came from immunoSEQ multiplex PCR; TCRdb's copy has only in-frame clones and leaves some out. The sample lists approximately 160,000 clones, around 72% seen once, with about 1.3% in the top ten. V was shortened by 1 base and J by 3 bases, with 13 bases between the two germline ends. Germline CDR1 is LGHNA and CDR2 is YSLEER. The length of the CDR3 is 15 residues. Sequencing was done on a sample of PBMCs. This receptor was identified in a man between 18 and 35 years old in good health and CMV-seronegative. The chain joins TRBV4-3 to TRBJ2-7; D might be TRBD2 (6 bases). The CDR3 DNA sequence: TGCGCCAGCAGCCAAGGCCCGGGAGTACTCTACGAGCAGTACTTC. Protein product: CASSQGPGVLYEQYF.